This T cell receptor (beta chain) was captured by sequencing in a study of vaccination effects on CD4 cells after COVID-19. V dropped 3 bases and J dropped 1 base, with 6 bases sitting between them. CDR3 length: 13 amino acids. Germline loops: CDR1 LGHDT, CDR2 YNNKEL (reference sequence). As for this clone: Its cognate antigen is unknown.

The culture ran for under eleven days, and then CD4+ T cells were isolated. Clones were read by immunoSEQ multiplex PCR, and TCRdb kept only the in-frame ones, dropping some. The sample lists around 56,000 clones, 65% to 80% occurring once. J is TRBJ2-5 and V is TRBV3-1 (or the pseudogene TRBV3-2); unclear D gene. The sample consisted of CD4+ T cells from PBMCs cultured without peptide, taken before COVID-19 vaccination. The sequence derives from a human donor who received a COVID-19 vaccine. The CDR3 DNA sequence: TGTGCCAGCAGCCATAGCAGCCAAGAGACCCAGTACTTC. The encoded protein is CASSHSSQETQYF.